This TCR beta chain is drawn from a study of T cell repertoires in cytomegalovirus infection. Overall study context: It was recently identified HLA-C-restricted and well-studied HLA-B-restricted CMV epitopes that the study used. Shared public TCR beta signatures pointed to both CMV infection and a matching HLA type.

The V end lost 4 bases, the J end lost 0 bases, and 13 bases lay between the germline ends. The CDR3 has 16 amino acids. Germline V CDR1 and CDR2: SGHKS, YYEKEE (reference sequence). TCRdb ran MiXCR on the reads and lists one entry per CDR3 protein. The sample holds roughly 500,000 distinct CDR3 sequences, around 30% seen once. With respect to this clonotype: Antigen: not known.

Study-wide points: There were HLA-C-restricted CMV-specific TCR beta clonotypes dominating the ex vivo response.

The sample consisted of cultured PBMCs, taken from culture after CMV antigen stimulation. The TCR comes from a human donor in good health (CMV status not recorded). Some clones in this sample may be carry-over from other donors' samples. The genes are TRBV5-5 and TRBJ2-2, with D perhaps matching TRBD2 (6 bases). CDR3: CASSRIAESNTGELFF. The DNA for the CDR3 is TGTGCCAGCAGCCGAATAGCGGAATCGAACACCGGGGAGCTGTTTTTT.